A selection of T cell receptor beta chains follows, all from one sample in a study of blood T cell repertoires in COVID-19. Libraries were prepared by immunoSEQ multiplex PCR; TCRdb keeps only in-frame clonotypes and omits some of them. The data contain 150,000 to 200,000 clones, 84% of them singletons. The specimen sequenced was PBMCs or T cells enriched from blood (not recorded which). The receptors were sampled from a woman aged 50 to 60 who had recovered from COVID-19. Each CDR3 is given with its conserved first and last residue. Each record gives: J gene, V gene, clone size, D gene, CDR3 protein, CDR3 DNA. A D gene is named only where the DNA matches it firmly. Clone size is not always given. Where it is, it says once, few, many or a class for expanded clones.

>TRBJ2-1|TRBV4-3|.|TRBD2
CASSQAGASIGEQFF
TGCGCCAGCAGCCAGGCGGGAGCTAGTATTGGTGAGCAGTTCTTC
>TRBJ1-1|TRBV11-3|.|.
CASSFHDRLTEAFF
TGTGCCAGCAGTTTCCACGACAGGCTCACTGAAGCTTTCTTT
>TRBJ2-7|TRBV5-1|.|TRBD2
CASSHGLAGGLEQYF
TGCGCCAGCAGCCACGGACTAGCGGGGGGGCTCGAGCAGTACTTC
>TRBJ2-5|TRBV7-2|once|.
CASSLALGGETQYF
TGTGCCAGCAGCTTAGCGCTGGGGGGAGAGACCCAGTACTTC
>TRBJ1-2|TRBV7-2|.|.
CASSQGGAPYGYTF
TGTGCCAGCAGTCAAGGGGGGGCGCCCTATGGCTACACCTTC
>TRBJ1-4|TRBV7-6|few|TRBD1
CASSLVGTGNEKLFF
TGTGCCAGCAGCTTAGTCGGGACAGGAAATGAAAAACTGTTTTTT
>TRBJ2-5|TRBV28|.|.
CASSSTGLEDGETQYF
TGTGCCAGCAGTTCAACGGGACTCGAGGACGGAGAGACCCAGTACTTC
>TRBJ1-2|TRBV7-9|.|.
CASSLDRAGYTF
TGTGCCAGCAGCTTAGACAGGGCTGGCTACACCTTC
>TRBJ2-1|TRBV7-3|.|.
CASSFPPLYSERNEQFF
TGTGCCAGCAGCTTTCCCCCCCTTTATTCTGAGCGCAATGAGCAGTTCTTC
>TRBJ1-6|TRBV5-4|.|.
CASSQGELLQLNSPLHF
TGTGCCAGCAGCCAAGGGGAACTGCTTCAACTTAATTCACCCCTCCACTTT
>TRBJ2-1|TRBV7-2|.|.
CASSFGINEQFF
TGTGCCAGCAGCTTCGGGATCAATGAGCAGTTCTTC
>TRBJ2-3|TRBV7-2|.|TRBD2
CASSLLASGGNTDTQYF
TGTGCCAGCAGCTTACTGGCCAGCGGGGGAAACACAGATACGCAGTATTTT
>TRBJ2-7|TRBV9|.|TRBD2
CASSVGPFSGGYEQYF
TGTGCCAGCAGCGTAGGACCCTTCAGCGGGGGGTACGAGCAGTACTTC
>TRBJ1-2|TRBV28|.|.
CASSSGGPKGAYGYTF
TGTGCCAGCAGTTCGGGGGGACCCAAAGGGGCTTATGGCTACACCTTC
>TRBJ1-5|TRBV18|.|TRBD1
CASSQNRGASNQPQHF
TGTGCCAGCTCACAAAACAGGGGGGCGAGCAATCAGCCCCAGCATTTT
>TRBJ2-3|TRBV19|.|.
CASSLQGTDTQYF
TGTGCCAGTAGTCTTCAGGGCACAGATACGCAGTATTTT
>TRBJ1-4|TRBV3-1/TRBV3-2|.|.
CASSLRQFNEKLFF
TGTGCCAGCAGCCTTAGACAGTTTAATGAAAAACTGTTTTTT
>TRBJ1-1|TRBV18|.|.
CASSSGQLNTEAFF
TGTGCCAGCTCATCCGGACAGCTGAACACTGAAGCTTTCTTT
>TRBJ2-7|TRBV7-9|.|.
CASSLGGDSNSEQYF
TGTGCCAGCAGCTTAGGGGGGGACAGTAATTCCGAGCAGTACTTC
>TRBJ1-5|TRBV18|.|TRBD1
CASSLGTGGNQPQHF
TGTGCCAGCTCACTCGGGACAGGAGGCAATCAGCCCCAGCATTTT
>TRBJ1-2|TRBV7-9|.|.
CASSLDRDGRGGGYTF
TGTGCCAGCAGCTTGGACCGGGACGGGAGAGGAGGGGGCTACACCTTC
>TRBJ2-1|TRBV2|.|TRBD2
CASSRTSAGSYNEQFF
TGTGCCAGCAGTCGGACTAGCGCGGGCTCCTACAATGAGCAGTTCTTC
>TRBJ1-2|TRBV25-1|.|TRBD1
CASRDQGANYGYTF
TGTGCCAGCAGGGACCAGGGGGCTAACTATGGCTACACCTTC
>TRBJ2-1|TRBV11-1|.|.
CASSSTTDRINEQFF
TGTGCCAGCAGCTCCACTACAGACAGGATCAATGAGCAGTTCTTC
>TRBJ2-5|TRBV28|.|.
CASSSTQGWETQYF
TGTGCCAGCAGTTCGACACAGGGTTGGGAGACCCAGTACTTC
>TRBJ2-4|TRBV28|.|.
CASSSPTQGKNIQYF
TGTGCCAGCAGTTCGCCAACCCAGGGCAAAAACATTCAGTACTTC
>TRBJ1-1|TRBV18|.|.
CASSPTGRVERTEAFF
TGTGCCAGCTCACCAACAGGGAGGGTTGAGAGGACTGAAGCTTTCTTT
>TRBJ2-7|TRBV13|.|.
CASSFQGAYEQYF
TGTGCCAGCAGCTTTCAAGGGGCCTACGAGCAGTACTTC
>TRBJ1-4|TRBV28|.|.
CASTGGTEKLFF
TGTGCCAGCACTGGCGGGACTGAAAAACTGTTTTTT
>TRBJ2-1|TRBV9|.|.
CASSVDSPMDNEQFF
TGTGCCAGCAGCGTAGACAGTCCAATGGACAATGAGCAGTTCTTC
>TRBJ1-4|TRBV4-2|few|TRBD1
CASSLGQVVFEKLFF
TGTGCCAGCAGCCTGGGACAGGTGGTGTTCGAAAAACTGTTTTTT
>TRBJ1-4|TRBV28|.|.
CASRGAGAGEKLFF
TGTGCCAGCAGGGGTGCAGGGGCGGGTGAAAAACTGTTTTTT
>TRBJ2-7|TRBV7-2|few|TRBD1
CASSSAGTGVYEQYF
TGTGCCAGCAGCTCGGCCGGGACAGGGGTATACGAGCAGTACTTC